This TCR beta chain was recovered during a study of identical twins. Study-wide points: It was possible that invariant MAIT and iNKT cells partly confounded the zero-insertion analyses. Monozygotic twins shared more out-of-frame TCR alpha than recombination models predicted. Abundant beta clonotypes from cord blood had fewer insertions, unlike memory repertoires, which showed none.

This clonotype occurred a few times. What it binds is unknown. Template switching added a universal primer site; cDNA carried unique molecular identifiers. TCRdb ran MiXCR on the 5' RACE reads and lists one entry per CDR3 protein. Seen here are hundreds of thousands of distinct CDR3 sequences, around 6.1% observed once, and the top ten hold 1.5% to 2%. The CDR3 contains 13 residues. Trimming at V came to 6 bases and at J to 6 bases, leaving 5 bases not matched to a gene. CDR1 MNHEY and CDR2 SMNVEV come from the germline V gene (reference sequence). Sequenced sample: naive T cells sorted from blood. The rearrangement joins TRBV27 to TRBJ2-7; 10 bases fit TRBD2. The sequence derives from a man between 18 and 29 years old in good health. The CDR3 nucleotides read TGTGCCAGCAGGCTAGCGGGAGCAGTCGAGCAGTACTTC. Translating gives CASRLAGAVEQYF.